This paragraph reports one T cell receptor (beta chain). Profiled with immunoSEQ multiplex PCR; TCRdb holds only in-frame clones, not every one. The table includes around 160,000 clones, roughly 88% detected once. The study counted Cohort 3 donors as recovered given two negative PCRs, clearance, or symptom resolution. This sample is part of a study of blood T cell repertoires in COVID-19. About the study: The cDNA or gDNA used as material had been derived from T cells, B-cell-depleted T cells, or PBMCs.

Germline-derived CDR1 and CDR2 are MNHNY and SVGAGI (reference sequence). The CDR3 runs to 14 residues. V was pared by 3 bases and J by 5 bases, with 12 bases between. The sample was PBMCs or T cells enriched from blood (not recorded which). This TCR derives from a woman aged 55 to 70 who had recovered from COVID-19. The V call is TRBV6-6, the J call TRBJ2-3, with D possibly TRBD2 on 5 matching bases. The CDR3 region is CASSYFEGKDTQYF. The CDR3 coding sequence is TGTGCCAGCAGTTATTTTGAGGGTAAAGATACGCAGTATTTT.